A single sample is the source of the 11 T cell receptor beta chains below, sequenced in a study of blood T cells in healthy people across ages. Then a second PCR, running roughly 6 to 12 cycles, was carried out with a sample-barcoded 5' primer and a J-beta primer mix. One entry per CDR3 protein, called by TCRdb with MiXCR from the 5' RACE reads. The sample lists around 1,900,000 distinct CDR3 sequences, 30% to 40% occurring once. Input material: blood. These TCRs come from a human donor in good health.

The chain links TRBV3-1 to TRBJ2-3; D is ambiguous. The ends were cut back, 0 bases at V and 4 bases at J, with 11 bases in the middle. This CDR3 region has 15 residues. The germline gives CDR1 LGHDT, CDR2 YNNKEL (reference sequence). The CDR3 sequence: CASSQDWVRADTQYF. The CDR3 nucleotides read TGTGCCAGCAGCCAAGACTGGGTACGGGCAGATACGCAGTATTTT.

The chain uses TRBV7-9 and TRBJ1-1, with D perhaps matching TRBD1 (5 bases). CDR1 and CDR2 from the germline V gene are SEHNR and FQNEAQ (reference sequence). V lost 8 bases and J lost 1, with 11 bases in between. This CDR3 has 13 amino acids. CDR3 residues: CASVGRGNTEAFF. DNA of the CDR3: TGTGCCAGCGTGGGGCGGGGGAACACTGAAGCTTTCTTT.

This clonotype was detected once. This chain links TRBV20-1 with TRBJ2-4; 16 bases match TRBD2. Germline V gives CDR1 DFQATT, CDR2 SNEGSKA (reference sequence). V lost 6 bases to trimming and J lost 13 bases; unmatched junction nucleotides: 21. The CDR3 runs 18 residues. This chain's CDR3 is CSAQSGTSGGGHYNEQYF. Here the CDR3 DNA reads TGCAGTGCCCAATCCGGGACTAGCGGGGGGGGACATTACAATGAGCAGTACTTC.

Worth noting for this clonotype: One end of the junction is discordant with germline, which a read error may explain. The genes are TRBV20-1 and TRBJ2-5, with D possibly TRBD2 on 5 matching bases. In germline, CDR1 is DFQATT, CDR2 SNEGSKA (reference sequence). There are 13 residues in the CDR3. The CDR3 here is CSATRTVQGTQYF. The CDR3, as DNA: TGCAGTGCTACAAGGACTGTACAAGGGACCCAGTACTTC.

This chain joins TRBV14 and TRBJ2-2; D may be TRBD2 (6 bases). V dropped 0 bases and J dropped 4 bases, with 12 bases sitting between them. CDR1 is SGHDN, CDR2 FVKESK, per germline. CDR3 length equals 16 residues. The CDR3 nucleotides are TGTGCCAGCAGCCAAGATTACGGGGGAGCCACCGGGGAGCTGTTTTTT. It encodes CASSQDYGGATGELFF. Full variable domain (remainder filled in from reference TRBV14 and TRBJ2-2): EAGVTQFPSHSVIEKGQTVTLRCDPISGHDNLYWYRRVMGKEIKFLLHFVKESKQDESGMPNNRFLAERTGGTYSTLKVQPAELEDSGVYFCASSQDYGGATGELFFGEGSRLTVL.

CDR3: CASSTVGTSGGNPYEQYF. In nucleotides, the CDR3 is TGTGCCAGTAGTACCGTCGGGACTAGCGGGGGGAATCCCTACGAGCAGTACTTC. This sequence joins TRBV19 and TRBJ2-5, with 15 bases matching TRBD2. Matching the DNA end better, TRBJ2-7 makes the J call doubtful. The length of the CDR3 is 18 residues. Germline V gene lookup returns CDR1 LNHDA and CDR2 SQIVND (reference sequence).

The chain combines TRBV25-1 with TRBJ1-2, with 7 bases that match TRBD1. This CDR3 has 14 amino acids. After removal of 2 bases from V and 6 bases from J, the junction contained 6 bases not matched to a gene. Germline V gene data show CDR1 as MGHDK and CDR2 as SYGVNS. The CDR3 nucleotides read TGTGCCAGCAGTGAACCAGACAGGGAGGATGGCTACACCTTC. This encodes CASSEPDREDGYTF.

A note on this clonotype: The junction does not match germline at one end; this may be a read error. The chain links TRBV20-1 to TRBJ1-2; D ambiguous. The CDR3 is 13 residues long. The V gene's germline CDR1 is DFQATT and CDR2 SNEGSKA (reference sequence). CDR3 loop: CSARDEMGDGCTF. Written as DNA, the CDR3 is TGCAGTGCTAGAGATGAGATGGGCGACGGCTGCACCTTC.

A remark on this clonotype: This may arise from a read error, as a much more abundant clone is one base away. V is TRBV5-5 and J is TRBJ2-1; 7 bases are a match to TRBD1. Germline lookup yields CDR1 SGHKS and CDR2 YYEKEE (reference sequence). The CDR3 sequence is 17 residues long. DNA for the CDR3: TGTGCCGGCAGCCCATGGTGGGGACAGAACCTCTACAATGAGCAGTTCTTC. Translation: CAGSPWWGQNLYNEQFF.

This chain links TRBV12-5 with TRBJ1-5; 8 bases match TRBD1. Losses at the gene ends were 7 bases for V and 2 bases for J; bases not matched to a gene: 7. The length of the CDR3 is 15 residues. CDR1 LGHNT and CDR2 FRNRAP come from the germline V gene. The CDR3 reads CASEPPGQGNQPQHF. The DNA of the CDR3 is TGTGCTAGTGAACCCCCGGGACAGGGCAATCAGCCCCAGCATTTT.

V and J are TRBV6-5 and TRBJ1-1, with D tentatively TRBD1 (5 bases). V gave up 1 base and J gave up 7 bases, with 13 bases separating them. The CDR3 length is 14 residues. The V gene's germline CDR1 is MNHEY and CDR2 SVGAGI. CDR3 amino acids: CASSYYAGSNEAFF. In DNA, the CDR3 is TGTGCCAGCAGTTACTACGCAGGGAGTAATGAAGCTTTCTTT.